The 20 T cell receptor beta chains in this list originate from one sample, sequenced in a study of T cells in Graves' hyperthyroidism and ophthalmopathy. It was RNA transcripts that yielded the amplified TCR beta CDR3 regions. First-round RT-PCR of the TCR CDR3 relied on the HTBI primer set. TCRdb recomputed calls from the multiplex PCR reads with MiXCR, one row per CDR3 protein. Of about 560,000 distinct CDR3 sequences listed, approximately 15% are singletons. Specimen: blood. These receptors all come from a woman under 30 with Graves' hyperthyroidism.

V usage is TRBV30 and J usage is TRBJ1-6; the match to TRBD1 covers 9 bases. Germline loops: CDR1 GTSNPN, CDR2 SVGIG (reference sequence). The V and J ends lost 6 bases and 7 bases, in that order; junction bases with no gene match: 1. The CDR3 loop spans 12 amino acids. CDR3 in amino acids: CACGQGNSPLHF. In nucleotides, the CDR3 is TGTGCCTGCGGACAGGGGAATTCACCCCTCCACTTT.

This clonotype was picked up many times. This CDR3 is CASSDAGSYEQYF. In DNA, the CDR3 is TGTGCCAGCAGTGATGCGGGCTCCTACGAGCAGTACTTC. The chain links TRBV2 to TRBJ2-7; D possibly corresponds to TRBD2 (5 bases). The CDR3 has 13 residues. CDR1 is SNHLY, CDR2 FYNNEI, per germline. V shed 3 bases and J shed 0 bases, with 6 bases lying between them.

This clonotype has ten or more counts. The J gene is TRBJ2-7, the V gene TRBV7-8, with 9 bases matching TRBD1. The CDR3 is 15 residues long. The V segment lost 5 bases and the J segment 2 bases; nucleotides outside the gene matches: 7. Germline V gene data show CDR1 as SGHVS and CDR2 as FQNEAQ. The CDR3 DNA reads as TGTGCCAGCAGCATTATTACAGGGGGCCCCTACGAGCAGTACTTC. Protein sequence: CASSIITGGPYEQYF.

The V call is TRBV20-1, the J call TRBJ1-6; D may be TRBD1 (5 bases). The V and J ends lost 4 bases and 7 bases respectively, with 8 bases between them. Germline assignment: CDR1 DFQATT and CDR2 SNEGSKA (reference sequence). The CDR3 consists of 12 residues. CDR3 in DNA: TGCAGTGCTACCAGGGTCAATTCACCCCTCCACTTT. It translates to CSATRVNSPLHF.

This clonotype was found many times. The chain couples TRBV2 to TRBJ2-1, with 10 nucleotides matching TRBD2. V was pared by 6 bases and J by 7 bases, with 0 bases of the junction left unmatched. The CDR3 sequence is 12 residues long. The germline gives CDR1 SNHLY, CDR2 FYNNEI. CDR3 coding DNA: TGTGCCAGCAGACTAGCGGGGAATGAGCAGTTCTTC. Translating it yields CASRLAGNEQFF.

This clonotype appeared many times. V is TRBV24-1 and J is TRBJ2-7, with no clear D. This CDR3 region has 13 residues. V was trimmed by 3 bases and J by 4 bases, leaving 9 bases between them. Germline V CDR1 and CDR2: KGHDR, SFDVKD. For the CDR3, the DNA is TGTGCCACCAGTGATGGCGGAAATTACGAGCAGTACTTC. Protein product: CATSDGGNYEQYF.

This clonotype appeared a single time. The gene calls are TRBV2 and TRBJ2-1; D possibly uses TRBD1 or TRBD2 (5 bases each). Trimming removed 4 bases from V and 4 bases from J, with 20 bases in between. Germline loops: CDR1 SNHLY, CDR2 FYNNEI. The CDR3 is 17 residues long. For the CDR3, the DNA is TGTGCCAGCAGTGTCCGGGACGCCCCATCTCCTTACAATGAGCAGTTCTTC. This translates into CASSVRDAPSPYNEQFF. The full variable domain, rest sourced from reference TRBV2 and TRBJ2-1, is EPEVTQTPSHQVTQMGQEVILRCVPISNHLYFYWYRQILGQKVEFLVSFYNNEISEKSEIFDDQFSVERPDGSNFTLKIRSTKLEDSAMYFCASSVRDAPSPYNEQFFGPGTRLTVL.

This clonotype has only one observation. The rearrangement uses TRBV28 and TRBJ2-3; D is unresolved. CDR3 length: 14 amino acids. Germline lookup yields CDR1 MDHEN and CDR2 SYDVKM. V dropped 3 bases and J dropped 6 bases, with 13 bases sitting between them. CDR3 nucleotides: TGTGCCAGCAGTTTTTCGAAGGTGGAGGATACGCAGTATTTT. It encodes CASSFSKVEDTQYF.

This clonotype has a count of ten or more. The chain recombines TRBV7-2 with TRBJ1-2; no firm D call. The CDR3 loop spans 12 amino acids. V shed 5 bases and J shed 3 bases, with 7 bases lying between them. Germline V gene sequence: CDR1 SGHTA, CDR2 FQGNSA. Here the CDR3 DNA reads TGTGCCAGCAGCGCCGGTTACTATGGCTACACCTTC. Its protein is CASSAGYYGYTF.

This clonotype was observed a few times. The V call is TRBV2, the J call TRBJ2-1; the match to TRBD2 covers 9 bases. This CDR3 contains 16 residues. Losses at the gene ends were 3 bases for V and 10 bases for J; bases not matched to a gene: 13. The germline V gene encodes CDR1 SNHLY and CDR2 FYNNEI. The chain's CDR3 is CASSDPNSGGLQEQFF. CDR3 nucleotide sequence: TGTGCCAGCAGTGACCCAAACAGCGGGGGGCTACAGGAGCAGTTCTTC.

This clonotype was seen at least ten times. The chain recombines TRBV20-1 with TRBJ1-5; D is unclear. Germline loops: CDR1 DFQATT, CDR2 SNEGSKA (reference sequence). V was trimmed by 3 bases and J by 6 bases, leaving 12 bases between them. The length of the CDR3 is 13 residues. CDR3 DNA: TGCAGTGCTAGCGAAGGAGTGGTTCAGCCCCAGCATTTT. This translates into CSASEGVVQPQHF.

This clonotype turned up a few times. The chain is built from TRBV15 and TRBJ2-6, with a tentative D call TRBD1 (5 bases). V lost 2 bases and J lost 2, with 7 bases in between. This CDR3 is 15 amino acids long. The germline gives CDR1 LNHNV, CDR2 YYDKDF (reference sequence). The CDR3: CATSRQGTGANVLTF. CDR3 nucleotides: TGTGCCACCAGCAGACAGGGAACTGGGGCCAACGTCCTGACTTTC.

This clonotype was seen a handful of times. V gene TRBV12-3 or TRBV12-4 combines with J gene TRBJ2-7, with D perhaps assigned TRBD1 or TRBD2 (5 bases each). The CDR3 spans 13 residues. With 7 bases removed from V and 3 bases from J, the gap between germline ends came to 13 bases. CDR3 nucleotides: TGTGCCAGCAATCCGGGACCAAACTACGAGCAGTACTTC. Translation: CASNPGPNYEQYF.

This clonotype was counted at least ten times. The rearrangement uses TRBV28 and TRBJ1-1; D possibly corresponds to TRBD1 (5 bases). This CDR3 spans 14 amino acids. In germline, CDR1 is MDHEN, CDR2 SYDVKM. V was cut by 5 bases and J by 10 bases, with 20 bases left in between. CDR3 nucleotides: TGTGCCAGCAGTCCAATTGGGGGTGCCCGGGGAGCTTTCTTT. This codes for CASSPIGGARGAFF.

This clonotype has at least ten counts. The rearrangement uses TRBV28 and TRBJ2-7; maybe TRBD2 (5 bases). The germline V gene has CDR1 MDHEN and CDR2 SYDVKM. The CDR3 length is 15 residues. Trimming pared 8 bases from V and 0 bases from J, leaving 17 bases between. CDR3 in amino acids: CASYPAGPSSYEQYF. The CDR3 DNA reads as TGTGCCAGCTACCCCGCGGGTCCGAGCTCCTACGAGCAGTACTTC.

This rearrangement joins TRBV24-1 to TRBJ2-1, with 8 positions matching TRBD2. The junction had 0 bases not matched to a gene; V was cut back by 0 bases and J by 0 bases. The CDR3 totals 16 residues. Germline V gives CDR1 KGHDR, CDR2 SFDVKD. The DNA for the CDR3 is TGTGCCACCAGTGATTTGGCGGGGGGCTCCTACAATGAGCAGTTCTTC. This encodes CATSDLAGGSYNEQFF.

This clonotype has a count of ten or more. The gene calls are TRBV12-3 or TRBV12-4 and TRBJ2-7; D is tentatively TRBD1 or TRBD2 (7 bases each). Between the trimmed V and J ends, which lost 4 bases and 4 bases, there was a span of 11 bases. The CDR3 covers 13 residues. The CDR3 reads CASSWGGQYEQYF. The CDR3 region has the DNA TGTGCCAGCAGTTGGGGGGGACAGTACGAGCAGTACTTC.

The sample holds many counts of this clonotype. This sequence joins TRBV18 and TRBJ1-2; D is undetermined. This CDR3 comprises 13 residues. V dropped 6 bases and J dropped 8 bases, with 16 bases sitting between them. CDR1 and CDR2 from the germline V gene are KGHSH and LQKENI. CDR3 coding DNA: TGTGCCAGCTCCCACCAAGGAGGACTCGGCTACACCTTC. Residues: CASSHQGGLGYTF.

This clonotype has just a few counts. The chain couples TRBV6-1 to TRBJ1-1, with 7 bases matching TRBD1. Per germline, CDR1 MNHNS and CDR2 SASEGT. This CDR3 comprises 14 residues. Trimming removed 4 bases from V and 1 base from J; junction bases left unmatched: 3. In DNA, the CDR3 is TGTGCCAGCAGTGGATGGGACAGGAACACTGAAGCTTTCTTT. It translates to CASSGWDRNTEAFF.

This clonotype appeared a few times. The V gene is TRBV24-1, the J gene TRBJ2-1, with 10 positions matching TRBD2. The CDR3 spans 16 residues. V was pared by 3 bases and J by 8 bases, with 9 bases of the junction left unmatched. Germline V gene sequence: CDR1 KGHDR, CDR2 SFDVKD. The CDR3 is CATSDAAGGPSDEQFF. The CDR3 region has the DNA TGTGCCACCAGTGATGCAGCGGGGGGGCCCTCCGATGAGCAGTTCTTC.